The TCR beta chain described here comes from a study of cytomegalovirus exposure and HLA in healthy donors. The PCR made use of 60 Vbeta and 13 Jbeta primers. TCRdb keeps only in-frame clones here, not all; method: immunoSEQ multiplex PCR. The data contain 90,000 to 150,000 clones, 70% to 80% of them singletons. As concerns this clone: Its antigen is unknown.

Notes on the study in general: In a later analysis, donors in an Asian-associated ancestry cluster reportedly had fewer N-insertions in productive TCRs than the cohort mean.

The germline gives CDR1 LGHNA, CDR2 YNFKEQ. V was pared by 0 bases and J by 0 bases, with 8 bases between. The CDR3 extends over 15 amino acids. The chain has TRBV4-2 and TRBJ1-1; D is undetermined. The TCR was taken from a man aged 50 to 60 in good health and CMV-seropositive. Sequenced sample: PBMCs. The CDR3 DNA reads as TGTGCCAGCAGCCAAGAAGACACGATGAACACTGAAGCTTTCTTT. Translated: CASSQEDTMNTEAFF.